This T cell receptor (beta chain) was documented in a study of blood T cell repertoires in COVID-19. About the study: There were acute and convalescent COVID-19 samples, and they came from the United States, Italy and Spain. The analysed material was cDNA or gDNA that came from T cells, B-cell-depleted T cells, or PBMCs.

The CDR3 length is 16 residues. J lost 7 bases, V lost 4 bases, and 12 bases had no gene match. CDR1 is SGHDT and CDR2 is YYEEEE in the germline V gene. The authors' processing: Estimates of nucleated cell counts were drawn from the amplification of reference gene primers. Produced via immunoSEQ multiplex PCR; TCRdb's table is partial and in-frame only. V and J calls and clone size come straight from that table; D and trimming were deduced from the DNA. The repertoire consists of about 54,000 clones, with approximately 85% occurring once and the leading ten covering over 9.5%. Sample: peripheral blood. The V and J genes are TRBV5-6 and TRBJ2-7, with 12 positions matching TRBD1. The receptor was derived from a human donor in a cohort sampled during active COVID-19. In nucleotides, the CDR3 is TGTGCCAGCAGCATACTCCCGGGACAGGGGGCGCAAGAGCAGTACTTC. It encodes CASSILPGQGAQEQYF.